This T cell receptor beta chain was identified in a study of T-cell reconstitution after alpha-beta-depleted transplantation in children. In this sample, this clonotype turned up many times. Trimming shortened V by 3 bases and J by 7 bases, and 4 bases separated the two germline ends. This CDR3 contains 11 residues. Unique molecular identifiers featured in how the TCRbeta library was prepared. TCRdb analysed the PCR reads with MiXCR anew, one entry per CDR3 protein. The sample yields 420,000 or so distinct CDR3 sequences, 11% seen once. This sequence was found in a human donor who donated a stem cell graft to a child with acute myeloid leukemia. The source material was PBMCs from the stem cell graft donor, sampled from the stem cell graft. The rearrangement joins TRBV12-3 or TRBV12-4 to TRBJ2-1; D unresolved. The CDR3 region has the DNA TGTGCCAGCAGTTTTCGGAATGAGCAGTTCTTC. Its translation is CASSFRNEQFF.